The T cell receptor beta chain under discussion was sequenced for a study of T cells after yellow fever vaccination. Study-level background: Preparing low-cell-number fractions relied on SMART-Seq v4 Ultra Low Input. Regarding the study as a whole: CD4 and CD8 compartments shared a small share of clonotypes. Post-booster reappearance was seen for most primary-vaccination clones (around 96% CD4, around 90% CD8).

This CDR3 has 15 residues. V lost 7 bases and J 2 bases, leaving 17 bases between the germline ends. Germline V gene data show CDR1 as SEHNR and CDR2 as FQNEAQ (reference sequence). The study made its TCR cDNA through 5'RACE template switching. That step introduced a universal primer site along with UMIs. TCRdb processed the 5' RACE reads anew with MiXCR; each CDR3 protein has one entry. The sample has some 250,000 distinct CDR3 sequences; about 3.5% are singletons. The sample holds many counts of this clonotype. The antigen is unknown. The sample here was PBMCs, taken 15 days after the yellow fever booster vaccination. The V call is TRBV7-9, the J call TRBJ1-2; weak D call: TRBD1 (5 bases). The sequence was collected from a young man who received the YFV17D yellow fever vaccine. In DNA, the CDR3 is TGTGCCAGCACCCCCGAGGTGGGGGGAAACTATGGCTACACCTTC. This gives the protein CASTPEVGGNYGYTF.